This T cell receptor (beta chain) was documented in a study of blood T cell repertoires in COVID-19. Study context: Material from acute and convalescent COVID-19 was sourced from the United States, Italy and Spain. PBMCs, B-cell-depleted T cells, or T cells provided the cDNA or gDNA that made up the material.

With 0 bases clipped from V and 13 bases from J, the junction kept 10 bases outside the gene matches. Looked up from germline, CDR1 is SGHDT and CDR2 is YYEEEE. The CDR3 totals 16 residues. TCRdb keeps only in-frame clones here, not all; method: immunoSEQ multiplex PCR. The sample carries approximately 330,000 clones, 65% to 90% recorded once. Ages ranged from 18 to 89 years, with residence in approximately 23 US areas. This sequence originates from a woman aged 40-49 years with acute COVID-19. The sample taken for sequencing was PBMCs or T cells enriched from blood (not recorded which). The V and J genes are TRBV5-6 and TRBJ2-1, with TRBD2 matching over 13 bases. CDR3 sequence reads: CASSLVGLAGEVTQFF. The CDR3 DNA follows: TGTGCCAGCAGCTTGGTAGGACTAGCGGGAGAGGTTACTCAGTTCTTC.